This T cell receptor (beta chain) was captured by sequencing in a study of cytomegalovirus exposure and HLA in healthy donors. Study-wide results and caveats: Donors belonging to an Asian-associated ancestry cluster reportedly showed fewer N-insertions in productive TCRs than the roughly 700-donor mean, according to what a later analysis found.

Each of the donors was a healthy bone marrow donor. This CDR3 has 16 residues. Germline V gives CDR1 LNHNV, CDR2 YYDKDF (reference sequence). Trimming removed 0 bases at V and 2 bases at J, with 14 bases between. The PCR employed 60 Vbeta primers together with 13 Jbeta primers. Assay: immunoSEQ multiplex PCR; the TCRdb copy retains only in-frame clones and omits some. The sample contains more than 95,000 clones, more than 70% of which appear only once. Worth noting for this clone: Its antigen is still unknown.

Sequencing was carried out using PBMCs. This clonotype originated in a man between 45 and 60 years old in good health and CMV-seropositive. The chain combines TRBV15 with TRBJ2-7, with D uncertain. As DNA, the CDR3 is TGTGCCACCAGCAGAGATGGCGGTGAGGTGGCCTACGAGCAGTACTTC. Encoded protein: CATSRDGGEVAYEQYF.